These T cell receptor beta chains were read from a single sample in a study of control samples from healthy donors and cancer patients. Sequencing was performed with immunoSEQ multiplex PCR; in TCRdb, only in-frame clones are kept and a portion is missing. The data hold 50,000 to 75,000 clones, with 65% to 90% observed a single time. The sequenced material came from blood. These receptors all stem from a man aged 40-50 years in good health. CDR3s leave out the opening cysteine and the closing phenylalanine or tryptophan. Fields, in order: V gene, clone size, CDR3 protein. Part of the rows lack a size; the others show once, few, many or a class for expanded clones.

TRBV2 | - | ASKERQYTEAF
TRBV6-4 | - | ASSPGTGGDEQF
TRBV28 | - | ASRDSNQPQH
TRBV18 | - | ASSPGVRKDPRGEQY
TRBV24-1 | - | ATSDPRSGGNEQF
TRBV4-2 | few | ASSQEPDSSYNEQF
TRBV27 | - | ASSLGLAGYEQY
TRBV19 | - | ASSISGGQDYEQY
TRBV3-1/TRBV3-2 | once | ASSQSQGFQETQY
TRBV9 | - | ASSVDGAGVSGTAGAF
TRBV30 | once | ASRGLKYMNTEAF
TRBV24-1 | once | ATSTGVEEQY
TRBV4-3 | - | ASSQEGSIYEQY
TRBV5-4 | - | ASSLQGDTEAF
TRBV9 | - | ASSVASGNRETQY
TRBV5-1 | few | ASSLIQDFRQGNAKNIQY
TRBV30 | - | AWRGRGPHYGYT
TRBV19 | - | ASSMIQYNSPLH
TRBV11-2 | - | ASSLDLGDGYT
TRBV28 | - | ASGALGGAGQPQH
TRBV30 | few | AWGQGPKGYT
TRBV27 | few | ASKTGTAEAF
TRBV27 | - | ASSSRVAETQY
TRBV29-1 | - | SVEASGTRQY
TRBV4-3 | - | ASSQGQGVGSQPQH
TRBV4-1 | - | ASSQANRVEYGYT
TRBV7-2 | - | ASSLARGRLTDTQY
TRBV7-3 | - | ASSLLGRSGETQY
TRBV5-1 | - | ASSSGLSTDTQY
TRBV6-5 | - | ASSRDRAGGNTIY
TRBV4-3 | - | ASSQSLDRGGYGYT
TRBV19 | - | ASAGLLAKNIQY
TRBV18 | - | ASSPGLAGRSYNEQF
TRBV6-5 | - | ASSYGRATNEKLF
TRBV7-2 | - | ASSLSTGNSYGYT
TRBV7-3 | few | ASSKGLGEQF
TRBV7-2 | - | ASSLDRDQPQH
TRBV15 | - | ATSPFDRRSGGFGELF
TRBV9 | - | ASSAAGLMDEQY
TRBV11-3 | few | ASSWRRQGNTEAF
TRBV5-5 | - | ASSLALRHYEQY
TRBV19 | - | ATSEQGNSPLH
TRBV24-1 | - | ATTDHTTGEAF
TRBV4-3 | few | ASSQGAAGFENQPQH
TRBV18 | - | ASSPAGLDTEAF
TRBV6-5 | once | ASSYGGDASYEQY